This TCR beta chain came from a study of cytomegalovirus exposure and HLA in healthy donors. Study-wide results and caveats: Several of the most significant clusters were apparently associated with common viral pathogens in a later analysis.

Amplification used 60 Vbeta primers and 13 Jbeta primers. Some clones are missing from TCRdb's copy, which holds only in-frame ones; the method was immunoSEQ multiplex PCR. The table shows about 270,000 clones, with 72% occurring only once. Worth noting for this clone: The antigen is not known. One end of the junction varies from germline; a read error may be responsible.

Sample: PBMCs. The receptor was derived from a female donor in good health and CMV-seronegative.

The CDR3, as DNA: TGTTCCAGCAGCCCAGGGACAGGGGGCCAGTGGAGAACTGAAGCTTTCTTT. Its protein is CSSSPGTGGQWRTEAFF. J is TRBJ1-1 and V is TRBV7-9; TRBD1 matches 12 bases. Germline V gene data show CDR1 as SEHNR and CDR2 as FQNEAQ (reference sequence). The CDR3 covers 17 residues. The variable domain in full, completed from reference TRBV7-9 and TRBJ1-1, reads DTGVSQNPRHKITKRGQNVTFRCDPISEHNRLYWYRQTLGQGPEFLTYFQNEAQLEKSRLLSDRFSAERPKGSFSTLEIQRTEQGDSAMYLCSSSPGTGGQWRTEAFFGQGTRLTVV.